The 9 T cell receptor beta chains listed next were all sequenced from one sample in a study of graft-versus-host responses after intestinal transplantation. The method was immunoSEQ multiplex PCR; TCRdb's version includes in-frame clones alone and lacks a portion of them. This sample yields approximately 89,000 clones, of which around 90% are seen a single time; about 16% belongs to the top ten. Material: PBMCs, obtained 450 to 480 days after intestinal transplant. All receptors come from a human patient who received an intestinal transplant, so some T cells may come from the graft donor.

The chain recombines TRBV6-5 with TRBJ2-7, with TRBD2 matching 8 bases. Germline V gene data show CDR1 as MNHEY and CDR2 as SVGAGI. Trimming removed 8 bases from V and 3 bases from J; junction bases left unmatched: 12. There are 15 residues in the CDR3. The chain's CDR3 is CASRTPGGKSYEQYF. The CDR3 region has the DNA TGTGCCAGCCGTACCCCGGGAGGGAAAAGCTACGAGCAGTACTTC.

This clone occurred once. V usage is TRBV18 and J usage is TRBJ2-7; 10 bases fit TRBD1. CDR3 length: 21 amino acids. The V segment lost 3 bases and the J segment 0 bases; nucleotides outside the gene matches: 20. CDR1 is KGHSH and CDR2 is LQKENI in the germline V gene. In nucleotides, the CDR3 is TGTGCCAGCTCACCCTTGTTATCTGGGGACAGGGGCCCAACCCTCTCCTACGAGCAGTACTTC. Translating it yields CASSPLLSGDRGPTLSYEQYF.

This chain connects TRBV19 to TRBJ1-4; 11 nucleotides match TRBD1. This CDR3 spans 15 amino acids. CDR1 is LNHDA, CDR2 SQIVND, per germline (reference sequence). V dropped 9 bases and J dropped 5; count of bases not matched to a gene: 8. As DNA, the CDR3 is TGTGCCAGCCGGACAGGGGGCTATGGGAATGAAAAACTGTTTTTT. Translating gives CASRTGGYGNEKLFF.

The CDR3 region has the DNA TGTGCCAGCAGGGCGAGACATGAGTTCTTC. It translates to CASRARHEFF. This chain links TRBV6-1 with TRBJ2-1; D unclear. V shed 6 bases and J shed 14 bases, with 11 bases lying between them. The CDR3 is 10 amino acids. The V gene's germline CDR1 is MNHNS and CDR2 SASEGT.

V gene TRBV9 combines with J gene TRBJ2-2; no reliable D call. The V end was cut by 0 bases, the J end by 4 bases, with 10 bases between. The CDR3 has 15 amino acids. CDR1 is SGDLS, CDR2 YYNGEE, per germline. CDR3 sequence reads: CASSVGEYLTGELFF. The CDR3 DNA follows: TGTGCCAGCAGCGTAGGCGAATACCTCACCGGGGAGCTGTTTTTT.

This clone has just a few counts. For the CDR3, the DNA is TGTGCCAGCGCCATGACACCGACCTACGAGCAGTACTTC. Residues: CASAMTPTYEQYF. The V call is TRBV27, the J call TRBJ2-7, with no clear D. Trimming removed 8 bases from V and 2 bases from J, with 13 bases in between. Germline V gene data show CDR1 as MNHEY and CDR2 as SMNVEV (reference sequence). The CDR3 extends over 13 amino acids.

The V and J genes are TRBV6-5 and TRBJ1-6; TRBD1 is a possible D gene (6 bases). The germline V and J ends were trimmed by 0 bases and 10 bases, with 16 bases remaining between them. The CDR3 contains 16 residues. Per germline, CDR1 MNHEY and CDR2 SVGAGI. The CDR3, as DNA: TGTGCCAGCAGTTACTCGTGGGGGTCAGGGGAATCACCCCTCCACTTT. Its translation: CASSYSWGSGESPLHF.

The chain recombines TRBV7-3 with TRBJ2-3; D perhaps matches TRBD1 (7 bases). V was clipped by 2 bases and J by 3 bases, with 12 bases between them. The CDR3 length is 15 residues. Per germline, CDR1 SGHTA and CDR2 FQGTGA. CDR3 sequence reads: CASSLAGGWTDTQYF. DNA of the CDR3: TGTGCCAGCAGCTTAGCAGGGGGGTGGACAGATACGCAGTATTTT.

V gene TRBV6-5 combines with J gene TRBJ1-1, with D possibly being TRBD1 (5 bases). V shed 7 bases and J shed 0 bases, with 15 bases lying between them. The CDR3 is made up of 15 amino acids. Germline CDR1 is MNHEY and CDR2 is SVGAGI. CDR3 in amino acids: CASIGRQYMNTEAFF. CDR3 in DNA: TGTGCCAGCATTGGAAGACAGTACATGAACACTGAAGCTTTCTTT.